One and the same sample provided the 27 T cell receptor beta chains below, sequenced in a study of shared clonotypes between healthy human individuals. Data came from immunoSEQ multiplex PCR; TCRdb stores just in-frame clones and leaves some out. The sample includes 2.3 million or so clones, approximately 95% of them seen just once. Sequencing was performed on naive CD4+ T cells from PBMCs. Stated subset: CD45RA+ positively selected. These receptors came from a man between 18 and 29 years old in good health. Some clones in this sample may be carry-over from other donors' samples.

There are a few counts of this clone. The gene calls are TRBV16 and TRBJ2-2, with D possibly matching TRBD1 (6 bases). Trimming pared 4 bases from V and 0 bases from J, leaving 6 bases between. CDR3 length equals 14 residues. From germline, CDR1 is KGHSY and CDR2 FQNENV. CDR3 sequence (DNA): TGTGCCAGCAGCCGGACAGCGAACACCGGGGAGCTGTTTTTT. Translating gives CASSRTANTGELFF.

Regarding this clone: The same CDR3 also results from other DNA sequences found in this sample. CDR3 nucleotide sequence: TGTGCCAGCAGATCTAACACTGAAGCTTTCTTT. Residues: CASRSNTEAFF. This chain joins TRBV28 and TRBJ1-1; D is uncertain. Germline CDR1 and CDR2: MDHEN and SYDVKM. The CDR3 is 11 residues long. The V end lost 6 bases, the J end lost 2 bases, and 4 bases lay between the germline ends.

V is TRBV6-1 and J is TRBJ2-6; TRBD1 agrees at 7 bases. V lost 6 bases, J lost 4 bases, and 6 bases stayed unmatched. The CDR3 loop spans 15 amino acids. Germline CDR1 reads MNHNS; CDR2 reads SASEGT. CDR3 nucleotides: TGTGCCAGCAGGACAGGGTTCTCCGGGGCCAACGTCCTGACTTTC. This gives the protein CASRTGFSGANVLTF.

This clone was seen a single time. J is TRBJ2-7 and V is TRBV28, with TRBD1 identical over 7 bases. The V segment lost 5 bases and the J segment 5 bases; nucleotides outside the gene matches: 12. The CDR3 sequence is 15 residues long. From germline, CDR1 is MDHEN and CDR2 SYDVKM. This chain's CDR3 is CASSPPRQGFHEQYF. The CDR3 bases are TGTGCCAGCAGTCCCCCTAGACAGGGTTTCCACGAGCAGTACTTC.

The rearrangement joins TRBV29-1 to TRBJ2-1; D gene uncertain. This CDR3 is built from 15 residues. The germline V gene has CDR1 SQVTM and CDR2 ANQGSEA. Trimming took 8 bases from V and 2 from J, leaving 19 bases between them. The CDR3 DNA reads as TGCAGCTTTATGGGTCGGGCGAAAACCTACAATGAGCAGTTCTTC. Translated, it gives CSFMGRAKTYNEQFF.

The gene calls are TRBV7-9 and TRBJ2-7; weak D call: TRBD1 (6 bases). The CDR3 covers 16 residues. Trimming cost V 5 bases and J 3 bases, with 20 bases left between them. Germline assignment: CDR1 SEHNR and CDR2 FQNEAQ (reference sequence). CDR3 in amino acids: CASSRSAGASDYEQYF. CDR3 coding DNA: TGTGCCAGCAGCCGGTCGGCAGGGGCAAGCGACTACGAGCAGTACTTC.

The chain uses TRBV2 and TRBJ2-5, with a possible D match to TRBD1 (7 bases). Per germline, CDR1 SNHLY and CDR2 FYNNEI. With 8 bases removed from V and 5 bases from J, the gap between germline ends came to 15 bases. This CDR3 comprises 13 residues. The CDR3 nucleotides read TGTGCCAGCGTTTCACAGGGGAGGGAGACCCAGTACTTC. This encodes CASVSQGRETQYF.

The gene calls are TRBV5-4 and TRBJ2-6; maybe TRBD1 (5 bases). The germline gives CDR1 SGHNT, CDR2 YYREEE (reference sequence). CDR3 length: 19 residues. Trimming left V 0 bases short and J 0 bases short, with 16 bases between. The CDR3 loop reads CASSLEGRAALSGANVLTF. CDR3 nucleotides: TGTGCCAGCAGCTTGGAGGGCAGGGCAGCCCTCTCTGGGGCCAACGTCCTGACTTTC.

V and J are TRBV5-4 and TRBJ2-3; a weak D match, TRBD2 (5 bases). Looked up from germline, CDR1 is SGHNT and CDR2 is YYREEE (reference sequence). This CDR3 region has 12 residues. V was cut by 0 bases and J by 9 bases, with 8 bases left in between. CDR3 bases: TGTGCCAGCAGCTTGGAGCGGCTAACGCAGTATTTT. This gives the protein CASSLERLTQYF.

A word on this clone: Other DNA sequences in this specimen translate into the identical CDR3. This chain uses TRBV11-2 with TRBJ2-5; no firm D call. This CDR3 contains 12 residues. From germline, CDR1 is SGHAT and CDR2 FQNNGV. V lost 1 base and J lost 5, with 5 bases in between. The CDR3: CASSLVVETQYF. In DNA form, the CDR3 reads TGTGCCAGCAGCTTAGTTGTCGAGACCCAGTACTTC.

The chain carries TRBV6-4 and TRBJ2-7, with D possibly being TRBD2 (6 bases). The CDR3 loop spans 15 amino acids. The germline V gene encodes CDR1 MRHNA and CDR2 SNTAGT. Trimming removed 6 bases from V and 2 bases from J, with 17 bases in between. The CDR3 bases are TGTGCCAGCAGCGTAGGACGGGGGTTAGCCTACGAGCAGTACTTC. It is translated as CASSVGRGLAYEQYF.

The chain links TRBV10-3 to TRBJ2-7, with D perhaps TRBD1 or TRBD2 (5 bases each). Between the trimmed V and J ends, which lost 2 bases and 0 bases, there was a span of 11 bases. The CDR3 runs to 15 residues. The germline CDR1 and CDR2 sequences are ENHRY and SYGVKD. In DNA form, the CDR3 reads TGTGCCATCAGTGAGCGAGAGGGGAGCTCCTACGAGCAGTACTTC. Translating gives CAISEREGSSYEQYF.

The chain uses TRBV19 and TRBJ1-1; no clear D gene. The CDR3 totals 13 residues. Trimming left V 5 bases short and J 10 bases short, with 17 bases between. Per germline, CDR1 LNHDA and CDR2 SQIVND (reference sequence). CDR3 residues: CASSLDQDLAAFF. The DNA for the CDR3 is TGTGCCAGTAGTCTCGATCAGGACCTAGCAGCTTTCTTT.

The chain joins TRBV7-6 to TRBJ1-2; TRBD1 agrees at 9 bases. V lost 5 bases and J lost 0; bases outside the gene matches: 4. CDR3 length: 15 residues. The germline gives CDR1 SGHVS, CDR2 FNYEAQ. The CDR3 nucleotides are TGTGCCAGCAGCCCTGGGACAGGGACTAACTATGGCTACACCTTC. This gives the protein CASSPGTGTNYGYTF.

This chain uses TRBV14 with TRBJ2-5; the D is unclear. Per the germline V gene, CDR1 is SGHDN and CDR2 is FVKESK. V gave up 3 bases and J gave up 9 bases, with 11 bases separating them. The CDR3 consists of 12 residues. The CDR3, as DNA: TGTGCCAGCAGCCATCCTCCGGCGGCCCAGTACTTC. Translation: CASSHPPAAQYF.

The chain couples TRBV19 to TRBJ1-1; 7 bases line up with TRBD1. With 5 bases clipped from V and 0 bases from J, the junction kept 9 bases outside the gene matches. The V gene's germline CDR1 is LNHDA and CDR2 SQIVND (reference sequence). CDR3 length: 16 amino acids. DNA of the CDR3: TGTGCCAGTAGTGAGGGGGGGACAGTCATGAACACTGAAGCTTTCTTT. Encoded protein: CASSEGGTVMNTEAFF.

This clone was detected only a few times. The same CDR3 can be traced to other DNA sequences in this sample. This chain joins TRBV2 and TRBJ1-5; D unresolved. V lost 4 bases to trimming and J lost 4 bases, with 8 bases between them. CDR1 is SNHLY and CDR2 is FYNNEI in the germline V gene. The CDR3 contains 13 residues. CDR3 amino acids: CASSVDSNQPQHF. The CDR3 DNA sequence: TGTGCCAGCAGTGTGGACTCAAATCAGCCCCAGCATTTT.

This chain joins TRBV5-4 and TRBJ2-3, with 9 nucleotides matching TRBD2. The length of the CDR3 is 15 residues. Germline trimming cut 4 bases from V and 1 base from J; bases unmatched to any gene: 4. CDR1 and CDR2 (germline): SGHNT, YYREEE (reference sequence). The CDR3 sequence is CASSPRTSGTDTQYF. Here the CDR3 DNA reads TGTGCCAGCAGCCCCAGGACTAGCGGCACAGATACGCAGTATTTT.

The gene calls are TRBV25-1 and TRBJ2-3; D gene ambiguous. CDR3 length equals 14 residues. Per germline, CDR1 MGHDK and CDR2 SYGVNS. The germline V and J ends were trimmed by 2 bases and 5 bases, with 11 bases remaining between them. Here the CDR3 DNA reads TGTGCCAGCAGTGAAGGCCGAAAGGGAGATACGCAGTATTTT. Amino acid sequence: CASSEGRKGDTQYF.

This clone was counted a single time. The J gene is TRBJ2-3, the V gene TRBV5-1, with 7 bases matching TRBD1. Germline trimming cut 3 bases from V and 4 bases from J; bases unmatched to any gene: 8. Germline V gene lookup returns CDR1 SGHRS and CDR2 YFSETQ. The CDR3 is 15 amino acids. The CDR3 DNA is TGCGCCAGCAGCTCGGGACAGCTGGTTGCAGATACGCAGTATTTT. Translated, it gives CASSSGQLVADTQYF.

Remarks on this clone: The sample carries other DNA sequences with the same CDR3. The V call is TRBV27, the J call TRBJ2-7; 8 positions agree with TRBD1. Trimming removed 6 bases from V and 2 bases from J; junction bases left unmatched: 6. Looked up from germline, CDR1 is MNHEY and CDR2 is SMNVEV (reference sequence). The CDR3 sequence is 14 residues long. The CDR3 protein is CASRSGTGPYEQYF. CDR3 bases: TGTGCCAGCAGATCCGGGACAGGTCCCTACGAGCAGTACTTC.

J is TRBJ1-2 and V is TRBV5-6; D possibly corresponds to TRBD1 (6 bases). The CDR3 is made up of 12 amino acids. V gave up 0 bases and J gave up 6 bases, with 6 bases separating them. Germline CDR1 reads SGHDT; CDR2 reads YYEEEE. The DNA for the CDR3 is TGTGCCAGCAGCTTGGACAGGGATGGCTACACCTTC. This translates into CASSLDRDGYTF. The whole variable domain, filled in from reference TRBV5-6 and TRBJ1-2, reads DAGVTQSPTHLIKTRGQQVTLRCSPKSGHDTVSWYQQALGQGPQFIFQYYEEEERQRGNFPDRFSGHQFPNYSSELNVNALLLGDSALYLCASSLDRDGYTFGSGTRLTVV.

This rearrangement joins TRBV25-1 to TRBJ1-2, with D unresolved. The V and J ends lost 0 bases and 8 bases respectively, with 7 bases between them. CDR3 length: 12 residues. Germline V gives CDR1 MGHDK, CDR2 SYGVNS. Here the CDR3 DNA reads TGTGCCAGCAGTGAATACAGCGACGGCTACACCTTC. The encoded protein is CASSEYSDGYTF.

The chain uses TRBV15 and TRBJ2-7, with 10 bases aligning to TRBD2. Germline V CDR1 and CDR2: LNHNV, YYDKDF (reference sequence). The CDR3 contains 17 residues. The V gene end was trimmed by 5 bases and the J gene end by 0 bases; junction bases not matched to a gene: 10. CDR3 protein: CATSVVVAGGRSYEQYF. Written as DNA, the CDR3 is TGTGCCACCAGCGTGGTGGTAGCGGGAGGCCGCTCCTACGAGCAGTACTTC. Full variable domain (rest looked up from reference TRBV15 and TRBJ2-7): DAMVIQNPRYQVTQFGKPVTLSCSQTLNHNVMYWYQQKSSQAPKLLFHYYDKDFNNEADTPDNFQSRRPNTSFCFLDIRSPGLGDTAMYLCATSVVVAGGRSYEQYFGPGTRLTVT.

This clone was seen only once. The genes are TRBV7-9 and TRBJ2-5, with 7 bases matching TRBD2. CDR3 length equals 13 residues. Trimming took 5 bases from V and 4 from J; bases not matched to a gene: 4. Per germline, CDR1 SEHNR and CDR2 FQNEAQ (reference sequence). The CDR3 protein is CASSPSGIETQYF. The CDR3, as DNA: TGTGCCAGCAGCCCTAGCGGAATAGAGACCCAGTACTTC.

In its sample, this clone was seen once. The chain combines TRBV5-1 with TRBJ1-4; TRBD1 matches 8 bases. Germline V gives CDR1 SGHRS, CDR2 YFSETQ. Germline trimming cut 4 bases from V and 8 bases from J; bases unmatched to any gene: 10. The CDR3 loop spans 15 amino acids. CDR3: CASSPQGGGGEKLFF. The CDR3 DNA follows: TGCGCCAGCAGCCCACAGGGGGGAGGTGGCGAAAAACTGTTTTTT. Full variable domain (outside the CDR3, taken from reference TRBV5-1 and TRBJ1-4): KAGVTQTPRYLIKTRGQQVTLSCSPISGHRSVSWYQQTPGQGLQFLFEYFSETQRNKGNFPGRFSGRQFSNSRSEMNVSTLELGDSALYLCASSPQGGGGEKLFFGSGTQLSVL.

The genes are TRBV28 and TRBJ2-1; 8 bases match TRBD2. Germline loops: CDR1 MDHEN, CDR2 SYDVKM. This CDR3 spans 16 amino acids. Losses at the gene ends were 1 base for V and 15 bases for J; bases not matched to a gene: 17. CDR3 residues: CASSLFQGTSGAVPFF. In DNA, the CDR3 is TGTGCCAGCAGTTTATTTCAGGGAACTAGCGGCGCGGTTCCGTTCTTC.